This section outlines one T cell receptor beta chain sequence together with its context. Germline and junction disagree at one end, which may indicate a read error. Individual cDNA molecules each received unique molecular identifiers attached to them. TCRdb reanalysed the 5' RACE reads using MiXCR and keeps one entry per CDR3 protein. Among around 70,000 distinct CDR3 sequences, 11% were seen once, and the ten largest hold around 6.4%. The sample comes from a study of early T cells in non-severe SARS-CoV-2 infection. This CDR3 is built from 17 residues. Germline assignment: CDR1 MNHNS and CDR2 SASEGT.

V gene TRBV6-1 combines with J gene TRBJ1-6, with D perhaps TRBD1 (5 bases). Material: whole blood. The TCR originated in an adult who was a healthcare worker with PCR-confirmed SARS-CoV-2 infection or an uninfected control (not recorded which). The DNA of the CDR3 is TGTGCCAGCAGTCCTCCTGGGGCGAGCTCCTATAATACACCCCTCCACTTT. Its translation is CASSPPGASSYNTPLHF.